This is a list of T cell receptor beta chains from one sample in a study of blood T cell repertoires in COVID-19. Generated by immunoSEQ multiplex PCR, the TCRdb table keeps only in-frame clones and is missing some. The sample shows 150,000 to 180,000 clones, 80% to 90% of them seen only once. The sample comprised peripheral blood. These TCRs come from a woman between 35 and 50 years old with acute or convalescent COVID-19. CDR3s include the opening cysteine and the closing phenylalanine or tryptophan. D genes are given only for firm matches.

v_call d_call cdr3_aa
TRBV11-2 TRBD1 CASSLLGRGQSNEKLFF
TRBV7-2 NA CASSVQGWGSDTQYF
TRBV9 TRBD1 CASSVRSFGTDNNEQFF
TRBV5-6 TRBD1 CASSLDQGVTYNEQFF
TRBV12-5 TRBD2 CASGLDLAGVGYEQYF
TRBV11-3 TRBD2 CASSLGGLGPEQFF
TRBV30 NA CAWSVETEVHNEQFF
TRBV27 NA CASSSLWGGSNQPQHF
TRBV12-2 NA CASRLPGCFSPLHF
TRBV29-1 TRBD1 CSVHGTVSTDTQYF